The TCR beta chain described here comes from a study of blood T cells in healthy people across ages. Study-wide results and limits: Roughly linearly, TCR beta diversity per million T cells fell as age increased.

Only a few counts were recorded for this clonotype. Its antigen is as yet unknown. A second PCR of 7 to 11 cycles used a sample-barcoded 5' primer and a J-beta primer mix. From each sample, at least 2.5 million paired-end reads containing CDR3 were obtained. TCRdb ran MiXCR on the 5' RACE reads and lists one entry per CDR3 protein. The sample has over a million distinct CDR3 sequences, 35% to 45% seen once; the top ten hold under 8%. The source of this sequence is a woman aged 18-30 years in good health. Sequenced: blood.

The CDR3 spells CASSSTGGEKLFF. The DNA of the CDR3 is TGTGCCAGCAGTTCCACAGGAGGTGAAAAACTGTTTTTT. This rearrangement joins TRBV7-9 to TRBJ1-4, with a weak D call TRBD1 (5 bases). Germline values: CDR1 SEHNR, CDR2 FQNEAQ (reference sequence). Trimming pared 6 bases from V and 7 bases from J, leaving 12 bases between. The CDR3 sequence is 13 residues long.